One and the same sample provided the 2 T cell receptor beta chains below, sequenced in a study of blood T cells in healthy people across ages. A second PCR of about 7 to 12 cycles used a sample-barcoded 5' primer and a J-beta primer mix. TCRdb processed the 5' RACE reads anew with MiXCR; each CDR3 protein has one entry. The sample consists of hundreds of thousands of distinct CDR3 sequences, approximately 31% of them appearing once. Sample: blood. The receptors were gathered from a woman of 80 years or more in good health.

The V and J genes are TRBV7-2 and TRBJ1-5, with D maybe TRBD1 (6 bases). Trimming stripped 5 bases from V and 5 bases from J, with 10 bases between. Germline loops: CDR1 SGHTA, CDR2 FQGNSA. This CDR3 is built from 13 residues. CDR3: CASSGGGHQPQHF. The CDR3, as DNA: TGTGCCAGCAGCGGGGGGGGCCATCAGCCCCAGCATTTT.

With respect to this clonotype: Germline is not matched at one junction end, which may reflect a read error. The rearrangement uses TRBV9 and TRBJ2-2, with D perhaps TRBD2 (5 bases). The CDR3 is made up of 13 amino acids. Looked up from germline, CDR1 is SGDLS and CDR2 is YYNGEE. The CDR3 DNA is TGTGCCAGCAGCGTAGTTGCCACCGGGGAGCGGTTTTTT. Translated: CASSVVATGERFF.